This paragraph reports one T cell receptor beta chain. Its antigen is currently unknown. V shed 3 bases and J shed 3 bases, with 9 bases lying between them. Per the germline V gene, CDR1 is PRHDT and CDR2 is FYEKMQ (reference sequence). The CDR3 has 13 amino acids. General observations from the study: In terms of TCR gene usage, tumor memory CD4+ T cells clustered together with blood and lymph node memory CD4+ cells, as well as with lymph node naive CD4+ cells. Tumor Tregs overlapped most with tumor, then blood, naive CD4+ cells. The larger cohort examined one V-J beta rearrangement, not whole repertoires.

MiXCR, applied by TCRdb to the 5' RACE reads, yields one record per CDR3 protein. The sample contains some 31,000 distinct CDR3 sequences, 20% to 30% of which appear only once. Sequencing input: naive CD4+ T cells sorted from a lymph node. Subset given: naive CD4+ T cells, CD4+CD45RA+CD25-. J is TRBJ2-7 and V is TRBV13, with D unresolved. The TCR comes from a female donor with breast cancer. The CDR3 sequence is CASSLGTFYEQYF. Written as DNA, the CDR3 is TGTGCCAGCAGCTTGGGCACCTTCTACGAGCAGTACTTC.